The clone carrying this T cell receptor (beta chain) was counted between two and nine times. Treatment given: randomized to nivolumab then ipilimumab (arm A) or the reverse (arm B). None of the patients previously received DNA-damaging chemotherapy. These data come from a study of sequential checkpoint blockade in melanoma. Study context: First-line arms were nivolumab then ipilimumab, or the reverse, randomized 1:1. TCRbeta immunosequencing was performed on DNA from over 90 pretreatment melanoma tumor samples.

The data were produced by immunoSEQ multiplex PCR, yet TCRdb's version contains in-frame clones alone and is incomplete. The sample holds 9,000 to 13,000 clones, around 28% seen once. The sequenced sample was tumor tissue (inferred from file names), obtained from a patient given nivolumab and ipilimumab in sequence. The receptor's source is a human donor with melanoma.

The CDR3 DNA is TGTGCCAGCAGTACGGGGCCTCGGCCCTACAATGAGCAGTTCTTC. This sequence encodes CASSTGPRPYNEQFF. This chain links TRBV6-8 with TRBJ2-1; perhaps D is TRBD1 or TRBD2 (5 bases each). CDR3 length: 15 residues. In germline, CDR1 is MNHGY, CDR2 SAAAGT. The V gene lost 5 bases and the J gene lost 2 bases, with 13 bases spanning the gap.